The rows below give T cell receptor beta chains drawn from one sample of a study of PD-1 blockade in classical Hodgkin lymphoma. Only in-frame clones appear in the TCRdb table, and some are missing; sequencing was by immunoSEQ multiplex PCR. The sample records over 85,000 clones, 81% being singletons. The sample in question was peripheral blood mononuclear cells (PBMCs), obtained before the second cycle of nivolumab. Receptor source: a human donor with classical Hodgkin lymphoma. Each CDR3 is given with its conserved first and last residue. A D gene is named only where the DNA matches it firmly. Part of the rows lack a size; the others show once, few, many or a class for expanded clones.

d_gene: TRBD1; v_gene: TRBV30; j_gene: TRBJ1-4; abundance: .; CDR3aa: CAWSPGQGQKLFF; CDR3nt: TGTGCCTGGAGTCCGGGACAGGGCCAAAAACTGTTTTTT
d_gene: .; v_gene: TRBV6-5; j_gene: TRBJ2-7; abundance: .; CDR3aa: CASSPDRDTPFEQYF; CDR3nt: TGTGCCAGCAGCCCGGACCGGGACACCCCTTTTGAGCAGTACTTC
d_gene: .; v_gene: TRBV27; j_gene: TRBJ1-1; abundance: .; CDR3aa: CASSLTGNTEAFF; CDR3nt: TGTGCCAGCAGTTTGACAGGGAACACTGAAGCTTTCTTT
d_gene: .; v_gene: TRBV30; j_gene: TRBJ1-2; abundance: once; CDR3aa: CAWSTALRASTNYGYTF; CDR3nt: TGTGCCTGGAGTACCGCGTTGAGGGCGAGTACTAACTATGGCTACACCTTC
d_gene: TRBD1; v_gene: TRBV5-4; j_gene: TRBJ1-4; abundance: .; CDR3aa: CASSSTGTGREKLFF; CDR3nt: TGTGCCAGCAGCTCTACCGGGACAGGGCGTGAAAAACTGTTTTTT
d_gene: .; v_gene: TRBV7-7; j_gene: TRBJ2-3; abundance: .; CDR3aa: CASSRRTAGDTQYF; CDR3nt: TGTGCCAGCAGCAGACGGACTGCCGGGGATACGCAGTATTTT
d_gene: .; v_gene: TRBV7-9; j_gene: TRBJ2-1; abundance: few; CDR3aa: CASSFDPGSYNEQFF; CDR3nt: TGTGCCAGCAGCTTCGATCCCGGCTCCTACAATGAGCAGTTCTTC
d_gene: .; v_gene: TRBV18; j_gene: TRBJ2-1; abundance: .; CDR3aa: CASSPPNGPSGDEQFF; CDR3nt: TGTGCCAGCTCACCACCGAATGGGCCTAGTGGAGATGAGCAGTTCTTC
d_gene: .; v_gene: TRBV28; j_gene: TRBJ2-1; abundance: .; CDR3aa: CASRYRNEQFF; CDR3nt: TGTGCCAGCAGATACCGTAATGAGCAGTTCTTC
d_gene: TRBD2; v_gene: TRBV19; j_gene: TRBJ2-3; abundance: .; CDR3aa: CASSRTSGGTDTQYF; CDR3nt: TGTGCCAGTAGCCGGACTAGCGGGGGCACAGATACGCAGTATTTT
d_gene: .; v_gene: TRBV7-2; j_gene: TRBJ2-7; abundance: .; CDR3aa: CASSFGAGGEQYF; CDR3nt: .
d_gene: TRBD1; v_gene: TRBV11-2; j_gene: TRBJ1-1; abundance: .; CDR3aa: CASTPTGLNTEAFF; CDR3nt: TGTGCCAGCACCCCGACAGGGCTGAACACTGAAGCTTTCTTT
d_gene: TRBD2; v_gene: TRBV7-2; j_gene: TRBJ2-5; abundance: .; CDR3aa: CASSWGGARETQYF; CDR3nt: TGTGCCAGCAGCTGGGGAGGGGCGCGAGAGACCCAGTACTTC
d_gene: .; v_gene: TRBV2; j_gene: TRBJ2-5; abundance: .; CDR3aa: CASMEGNGETQYF; CDR3nt: TGTGCCAGCATGGAGGGGAACGGGGAGACCCAGTACTTC
d_gene: .; v_gene: TRBV6-5; j_gene: TRBJ2-3; abundance: .; CDR3aa: CASSYSGTDTQYF; CDR3nt: TGTGCCAGCAGTTACTCGGGGACAGATACGCAGTATTTT
d_gene: .; v_gene: TRBV19; j_gene: TRBJ2-1; abundance: .; CDR3aa: CASMHTWGRDNNEQFF; CDR3nt: TGTGCCAGTATGCACACGTGGGGACGGGATAACAATGAGCAGTTCTTC
d_gene: .; v_gene: TRBV19; j_gene: TRBJ1-2; abundance: .; CDR3aa: CASTLPGQTRFNGYTF; CDR3nt: TGTGCCAGTACCCTACCCGGACAGACCCGATTTAATGGCTACACCTTC
d_gene: .; v_gene: TRBV5-1; j_gene: TRBJ2-5; abundance: .; CDR3aa: CASSSSAGQETQYF; CDR3nt: TGCGCCAGCAGCTCCTCGGCAGGGCAGGAGACCCAGTACTTC
d_gene: .; v_gene: TRBV7-2; j_gene: TRBJ2-7; abundance: .; CDR3aa: CASTDSYEQYF; CDR3nt: TGTGCCAGTACAGACTCCTACGAGCAGTACTTC
d_gene: TRBD2; v_gene: TRBV11-2; j_gene: TRBJ2-3; abundance: .; CDR3aa: CASSQGLVPADTQYF; CDR3nt: TGTGCCAGCAGCCAGGGACTAGTTCCGGCAGATACGCAGTATTTT
d_gene: .; v_gene: TRBV6-5; j_gene: TRBJ2-1; abundance: .; CDR3aa: CASSTTYNEQFF; CDR3nt: TGTGCCAGCAGCACAACCTACAATGAGCAGTTCTTC
d_gene: TRBD1; v_gene: TRBV28; j_gene: TRBJ1-2; abundance: .; CDR3aa: CASSFFTGGGYTF; CDR3nt: TGTGCCAGCAGTTTTTTTACAGGGGGTGGCTACACCTTC
d_gene: TRBD1; v_gene: TRBV29-1; j_gene: TRBJ2-1; abundance: .; CDR3aa: CSVRQGLYNEQFF; CDR3nt: TGCAGCGTCCGACAGGGGCTTTACAATGAGCAGTTCTTC
d_gene: TRBD2; v_gene: TRBV29-1; j_gene: TRBJ2-5; abundance: .; CDR3aa: CSVATGLAEETQYF; CDR3nt: TGCAGCGTTGCAACGGGACTAGCAGAAGAGACCCAGTACTTC
d_gene: .; v_gene: TRBV7-2; j_gene: TRBJ2-7; abundance: .; CDR3aa: CASSLVSGSTYEQYF; CDR3nt: TGTGCCAGCAGCTTAGTATCAGGGAGCACCTACGAGCAGTACTTC
d_gene: .; v_gene: TRBV4-1; j_gene: TRBJ1-4; abundance: .; CDR3aa: CASSREGRALVAEKLFF; CDR3nt: TGCGCCAGCAGCAGAGAGGGCAGGGCGCTCGTCGCTGAAAAACTGTTTTTT
d_gene: TRBD1; v_gene: TRBV6-1; j_gene: TRBJ1-5; abundance: .; CDR3aa: CASRMTGDSNQPQHF; CDR3nt: TGTGCCAGCAGGATGACAGGGGATAGCAATCAGCCCCAGCATTTT
d_gene: .; v_gene: TRBV10-3; j_gene: TRBJ2-1; abundance: .; CDR3aa: CAISEGGAGEQFF; CDR3nt: TGTGCCATCAGTGAGGGTGGGGCAGGTGAGCAGTTCTTC
d_gene: TRBD1; v_gene: TRBV10-3; j_gene: TRBJ2-7; abundance: once; CDR3aa: CAISQSTGGIQYEQYF; CDR3nt: TGTGCCATCAGTCAGAGCACAGGGGGGATACAGTACGAGCAGTACTTC
d_gene: .; v_gene: TRBV18; j_gene: TRBJ1-4; abundance: .; CDR3aa: CASSPWQENEKLFF; CDR3nt: TGTGCCAGCTCACCATGGCAGGAAAATGAAAAACTGTTTTTT
d_gene: TRBD1; v_gene: TRBV18; j_gene: TRBJ2-5; abundance: .; CDR3aa: CASSLLTGGQETQYF; CDR3nt: TGTGCCAGCTCACTACTAACAGGGGGCCAAGAGACCCAGTACTTC
d_gene: TRBD1; v_gene: TRBV29-1; j_gene: TRBJ2-3; abundance: .; CDR3aa: CSVEATGGDFGATDTQYF; CDR3nt: TGCAGCGTTGAAGCGACAGGGGGGGACTTTGGTGCCACAGATACGCAGTATTTT
d_gene: .; v_gene: TRBV10-1; j_gene: TRBJ1-4; abundance: .; CDR3aa: CASRNPRDIIRYEKLFF; CDR3nt: TGCGCCAGCAGGAATCCCCGGGACATCATAAGATATGAAAAACTGTTTTTT
d_gene: .; v_gene: TRBV7-3; j_gene: TRBJ2-7; abundance: .; CDR3aa: CASSSYDGYEQYF; CDR3nt: TGTGCCAGCAGCTCATACGACGGCTACGAGCAGTACTTC
d_gene: .; v_gene: TRBV11-2; j_gene: TRBJ2-1; abundance: .; CDR3aa: CASSQGAGGPNEQFF; CDR3nt: TGTGCCAGCAGCCAGGGGGCGGGAGGGCCCAATGAGCAGTTCTTC
d_gene: TRBD2; v_gene: TRBV19; j_gene: TRBJ2-2; abundance: .; CDR3aa: CASSIELARGPGELFF; CDR3nt: TGTGCCAGTAGTATTGAACTAGCGAGGGGCCCAGGGGAGCTGTTTTTT
d_gene: TRBD1; v_gene: TRBV15; j_gene: TRBJ2-6; abundance: .; CDR3aa: CATTRQGWANVLTF; CDR3nt: TGTGCCACCACAAGACAGGGATGGGCCAACGTCCTGACTTTC
d_gene: .; v_gene: TRBV9; j_gene: TRBJ1-2; abundance: .; CDR3aa: CASSVAQTASSRGYTF; CDR3nt: TGTGCCAGCAGCGTAGCCCAGACAGCGAGTAGTCGAGGCTACACCTTC